What follows describes a single T cell receptor (beta chain). This record comes from a study of T cell changes during pregnancy in multiple sclerosis. Repertoires were generated with immunoSEQ multiplex PCR, while TCRdb's copy carries only in-frame clones and drops some. The sample includes tens of thousands of clones, more than 80% of them seen just once. This specimen was CD4+ T cells from peripheral blood mononuclear cells, taken in the first trimester of pregnancy. The sequence came from a female donor with multiple sclerosis, enrolled in a pregnancy study.

The chain's CDR3 is CASSMTSGRIHNEQFF. DNA for the CDR3: TGTGCCAGCAGCATGACTAGCGGGAGGATCCACAATGAGCAGTTCTTC. The chain combines TRBV5-6 with TRBJ2-1, with 13 bases lining up with TRBD2. The CDR3 consists of 16 residues. V shed 4 bases and J 5 bases; nucleotides not matched to a gene: 6. Germline V gives CDR1 SGHDT, CDR2 YYEEEE.